Listed below are T cell receptor beta chains from one sample, sequenced in a study of human T cells and chemical hapten exposure. Using its own MiXCR run on the RACE reads, TCRdb lists one record per CDR3 protein. The sample consists of some 120,000 distinct CDR3 sequences, 9% to 13% of them appearing once. The sample in question was whole blood, obtained in connection with sensitization to the hapten diphenylcyclopropenone (DPC). These receptors all come from a woman in her 50s with alopecia areata. Some clones in this sample may be carry-over from other donors' samples. Both conserved end residues are part of each CDR3. The order of the fields is V gene, D gene, J gene, clone size, CDR3 DNA, CDR3 protein. The D gene is left open where the match is weak. Expanded clones get a size class; other rows say once, few or many, or leave the size out.

v_gene: TRBV11-2; d_gene: NA; j_gene: TRBJ2-1; abundance: NA; CDR3nt: TGTGCCAGCAGCTTCGGCGGGATGTCCTACAATGAGCAGTTCTTC; CDR3aa: CASSFGGMSYNEQFF
v_gene: TRBV5-1; d_gene: NA; j_gene: TRBJ2-6; abundance: many; CDR3nt: TGCGCCAGCACCCAAACGGCGACAGTCGGGGCCAACGTCCTGACTTTC; CDR3aa: CASTQTATVGANVLTF
v_gene: TRBV7-9; d_gene: NA; j_gene: TRBJ1-1; abundance: once; CDR3nt: TGTGCCAGCAGCTTATGGGGGTACACTGAAGCTTTCTTT; CDR3aa: CASSLWGYTEAFF
v_gene: TRBV7-6; d_gene: NA; j_gene: TRBJ1-6; abundance: NA; CDR3nt: TGTGCCAGCAGCTCGATCGGGGGCACGGGATCACCCCTCCACTTT; CDR3aa: CASSSIGGTGSPLHF
v_gene: TRBV10-3; d_gene: TRBD1; j_gene: TRBJ1-5; abundance: NA; CDR3nt: TGTGCCATCAGCACTAGACAGGGGAATCAGCCCCAGCATTTT; CDR3aa: CAISTRQGNQPQHF
v_gene: TRBV9; d_gene: NA; j_gene: TRBJ2-7; abundance: few; CDR3nt: TGTGCCAGCAGCGTCGACAAGGGGGGTTCCTCCTACGAGCAGTACTTC; CDR3aa: CASSVDKGGSSYEQYF
v_gene: TRBV3-1; d_gene: TRBD1; j_gene: TRBJ1-1; abundance: many; CDR3nt: TGTGCCAGCAGCTTCCGGGACAGGGGTTTGAACACTGAAGCTTTCTTT; CDR3aa: CASSFRDRGLNTEAFF
v_gene: TRBV6-5; d_gene: TRBD1; j_gene: TRBJ1-1; abundance: few; CDR3nt: TGTGCCAGCAGCCGCTCACAGGGGGTGTCTGAAGCTTTCTTT; CDR3aa: CASSRSQGVSEAFF
v_gene: TRBV6-5; d_gene: NA; j_gene: TRBJ2-1; abundance: NA; CDR3nt: TGTGCCAGCAGTACGTTCGATGAGCAGTTCTTC; CDR3aa: CASSTFDEQFF
v_gene: TRBV11-2; d_gene: NA; j_gene: TRBJ1-1; abundance: many; CDR3nt: TGTGCCAGCAGCGTTGAAGGGGCTCCGGGCACTGAAGCTTTCTTT; CDR3aa: CASSVEGAPGTEAFF
v_gene: TRBV7-9; d_gene: NA; j_gene: TRBJ1-5; abundance: many; CDR3nt: TGTGCCAGCAGCTTGGAAACCTCTAGCAATCAGCCCCAGCATTTT; CDR3aa: CASSLETSSNQPQHF
v_gene: TRBV6-5; d_gene: TRBD2; j_gene: TRBJ2-1; abundance: few; CDR3nt: TGTGCCAGCAGACGTATAGCGGGAGAGGTCTCCTACAATGAGCAGTTCTTC; CDR3aa: CASRRIAGEVSYNEQFF
v_gene: TRBV29-1; d_gene: NA; j_gene: TRBJ1-3; abundance: NA; CDR3nt: TGCAGCGTTGACGCTGGAAACACCATATATTTT; CDR3aa: CSVDAGNTIYF
v_gene: TRBV7-6; d_gene: NA; j_gene: TRBJ2-3; abundance: few; CDR3nt: TGTGCCAGCAGCTTAGGCCGGGTCCACACAGATACGCAGTATTTT; CDR3aa: CASSLGRVHTDTQYF
v_gene: TRBV11-2; d_gene: NA; j_gene: TRBJ1-1; abundance: few; CDR3nt: TGTGCCAGCAGCTCGGACGCCCTTGGCACTGAAGCTTTCTTT; CDR3aa: CASSSDALGTEAFF
v_gene: TRBV20-1; d_gene: NA; j_gene: TRBJ1-2; abundance: many; CDR3nt: TGCAGTGCTTCCTCCGGGACGTCGCTTGGATATGGCTACACCTTC; CDR3aa: CSASSGTSLGYGYTF
v_gene: TRBV27; d_gene: NA; j_gene: TRBJ1-5; abundance: few; CDR3nt: TGTGTCACAGTTTTGAGCAATCAGCCCCAGCATTTT; CDR3aa: CVTVLSNQPQHF
v_gene: TRBV24-1; d_gene: NA; j_gene: TRBJ2-1; abundance: NA; CDR3nt: TGTGCCACCAGTAAGGGAATGAGTGATGAGCAGTTCTTC; CDR3aa: CATSKGMSDEQFF
v_gene: TRBV11-2; d_gene: NA; j_gene: TRBJ2-6; abundance: few; CDR3nt: TGTGCCAGCAGCTTAGAGGCAGGCGGCGGGGCCAACGTCCTGACTTTC; CDR3aa: CASSLEAGGGANVLTF
v_gene: TRBV28; d_gene: NA; j_gene: TRBJ2-1; abundance: NA; CDR3nt: TGTGCCAGCAGGATAGGGGGTGGCCAAGCCCCCACCTACAATGAGCAGTTCTTC; CDR3aa: CASRIGGGQAPTYNEQFF
v_gene: TRBV6-2/TRBV6-3; d_gene: NA; j_gene: TRBJ2-2; abundance: NA; CDR3nt: TGTGCCAGCAGTTACCGCCGGGAGCTGTTTTTT; CDR3aa: CASSYRRELFF
v_gene: TRBV12-3/TRBV12-4; d_gene: NA; j_gene: TRBJ2-5; abundance: few; CDR3nt: TGTGCCAGCGGGCGTGGGGAAGAGACCCAGTACTTC; CDR3aa: CASGRGEETQYF
v_gene: TRBV28; d_gene: NA; j_gene: TRBJ2-7; abundance: NA; CDR3nt: TGTGCCACCCTGGATTACGAGCAGTACTTC; CDR3aa: CATLDYEQYF
v_gene: TRBV29-1; d_gene: NA; j_gene: TRBJ2-1; abundance: NA; CDR3nt: TGCAGCGTTGCTGACAGGCCGAGCTCCTACAATGAGCAGTTCTTC; CDR3aa: CSVADRPSSYNEQFF
v_gene: TRBV28; d_gene: NA; j_gene: TRBJ1-6; abundance: NA; CDR3nt: TGTGCCAGTCGGACGGAAAATTCACCCCTCCACTTT; CDR3aa: CASRTENSPLHF
v_gene: TRBV5-4; d_gene: TRBD1; j_gene: TRBJ2-5; abundance: many; CDR3nt: TGTGCCAGCAGCTTCTCGCTCACAGGGGGCTTATTAGGAGAGACCCAGTACTTC; CDR3aa: CASSFSLTGGLLGETQYF
v_gene: TRBV14; d_gene: NA; j_gene: TRBJ1-3; abundance: many; CDR3nt: TGTGCCAGCAGCCTCCTCAGGGGTACCGGCCCCTACGCTTCTGGAAACACCATATATTTT; CDR3aa: CASSLLRGTGPYASGNTIYF
v_gene: TRBV10-1; d_gene: NA; j_gene: TRBJ1-1; abundance: NA; CDR3nt: TGCGCCAGCAGTGAGTCTGCTGTCGCATACACTAGAGCTGAAGCTTTCTTT; CDR3aa: CASSESAVAYTRAEAFF
v_gene: TRBV9; d_gene: TRBD2; j_gene: TRBJ2-5; abundance: few; CDR3nt: TGTGCCAGCAGCTCATCCGGGACTAGCTCGGAGACCCAGTACTTC; CDR3aa: CASSSSGTSSETQYF
v_gene: TRBV11-2; d_gene: NA; j_gene: TRBJ1-3; abundance: many; CDR3nt: TGTGCCAGCAGCTTTCTCGTGAACACTCCTGGAAACACCATATATTTT; CDR3aa: CASSFLVNTPGNTIYF
v_gene: TRBV7-8; d_gene: NA; j_gene: TRBJ1-3; abundance: many; CDR3nt: TGTGCCAGCAGCTTGGGGACCAGAGCCTCTGGAAACACCATATATTTT; CDR3aa: CASSLGTRASGNTIYF
v_gene: TRBV11-2; d_gene: NA; j_gene: TRBJ2-7; abundance: few; CDR3nt: TGTGCCAGCAGCTTAGACTACGCGGGGGCCCCCGAGCAGTACTTC; CDR3aa: CASSLDYAGAPEQYF
v_gene: TRBV7-6; d_gene: TRBD2; j_gene: TRBJ2-5; abundance: few; CDR3nt: TGTGCCAGCAGCTTACTGGGCGGGGGGATCCAAGAGACCCAGTACTTC; CDR3aa: CASSLLGGGIQETQYF
v_gene: TRBV28; d_gene: TRBD2; j_gene: TRBJ2-7; abundance: NA; CDR3nt: TGTGCCAGCAGCTCACACGGGACTAGCGGCAGCTCCTACGAGCAGTACTTC; CDR3aa: CASSSHGTSGSSYEQYF
v_gene: TRBV28; d_gene: NA; j_gene: TRBJ1-2; abundance: NA; CDR3nt: TGTGCCAGCGGCAGGGCTTATGGCTACACCTTC; CDR3aa: CASGRAYGYTF
v_gene: TRBV5-8; d_gene: NA; j_gene: TRBJ2-7; abundance: NA; CDR3nt: TGTGCCAGCAGCTTAGTACTCACGAGCTCCTACGAGCAGTACTTC; CDR3aa: CASSLVLTSSYEQYF
v_gene: TRBV29-1; d_gene: NA; j_gene: TRBJ2-2; abundance: many; CDR3nt: TGCAGCGTTGGACACCAGGTGAACACCGGGGAGCTGTTTTTT; CDR3aa: CSVGHQVNTGELFF
v_gene: TRBV11-1; d_gene: TRBD1; j_gene: TRBJ1-1; abundance: NA; CDR3nt: TGTGCCAGCAGTTTCGACAGGGCGGCCACTGAAGCTTTCTTT; CDR3aa: CASSFDRAATEAFF
v_gene: TRBV12-3/TRBV12-4; d_gene: TRBD2; j_gene: TRBJ2-3; abundance: few; CDR3nt: TGTGCCAGCAGCCCAGGACTAGTTGCGCAGTATTTT; CDR3aa: CASSPGLVAQYF
v_gene: TRBV7-6; d_gene: NA; j_gene: TRBJ2-5; abundance: few; CDR3nt: TGTGCCAGCAGCTTCTTTCAAGAGACCCAGTACTTC; CDR3aa: CASSFFQETQYF
v_gene: TRBV5-1; d_gene: NA; j_gene: TRBJ2-3; abundance: few; CDR3nt: TGCGCCAGCAGCTTGGGGCCAAATCACGAAGCAGATACGCAGTATTTT; CDR3aa: CASSLGPNHEADTQYF
v_gene: TRBV3-1; d_gene: NA; j_gene: TRBJ2-3; abundance: many; CDR3nt: TGTGCCAGCCGACCCGGGACGAGCACAGATACGCAGTATTTT; CDR3aa: CASRPGTSTDTQYF
v_gene: TRBV4-1; d_gene: NA; j_gene: TRBJ1-2; abundance: many; CDR3nt: TGCGCCAGCAGCCTAAGTGGGGACGCAGTCTATGGCTACACCTTC; CDR3aa: CASSLSGDAVYGYTF
v_gene: TRBV2; d_gene: NA; j_gene: TRBJ2-2; abundance: many; CDR3nt: TGTGCCAGCAGAGTACTGGGAGGGGAGCTGTTTTTT; CDR3aa: CASRVLGGELFF
v_gene: TRBV11-2; d_gene: NA; j_gene: TRBJ2-7; abundance: few; CDR3nt: TGTGCCAGCAGCGTTTGGCGGGTCGAGCAGTACTTC; CDR3aa: CASSVWRVEQYF
v_gene: TRBV28; d_gene: NA; j_gene: TRBJ2-7; abundance: few; CDR3nt: TGTGCTTCGACGACGGGTTCCTACGAGCAGTACTTC; CDR3aa: CASTTGSYEQYF
v_gene: TRBV3-1; d_gene: NA; j_gene: TRBJ2-1; abundance: NA; CDR3nt: TGTGCCAGCAGCCGGACCGGCGGGGAAATTGAGCAGTTCTTC; CDR3aa: CASSRTGGEIEQFF
v_gene: TRBV29-1; d_gene: NA; j_gene: TRBJ1-1; abundance: many; CDR3nt: TGCAGCGTTGTAGTGAAGTCCATGAACACTGAAGCTTTCTTT; CDR3aa: CSVVVKSMNTEAFF
v_gene: TRBV24-1; d_gene: NA; j_gene: TRBJ2-5; abundance: few; CDR3nt: TGTGCCACCAGCCTTGATCCGTTCGGGGAGACCCAGTACTTC; CDR3aa: CATSLDPFGETQYF
v_gene: TRBV18; d_gene: NA; j_gene: TRBJ1-1; abundance: many; CDR3nt: TGTGCCAGCTCCCCCGGTTCGGGAAAGACTGAAGCTTTCTTT; CDR3aa: CASSPGSGKTEAFF